This T cell receptor (beta chain) is from a study of beta chain features in type 1 diabetes. The CDR3 runs 14 residues. Germline V gene lookup returns CDR1 SGHRS and CDR2 YFSETQ. V shed 4 bases and J 5 bases; nucleotides not matched to a gene: 4. Since all of the isolated RNA was reverse transcribed, expressed TCRB transcripts were what got sequenced. Libraries were prepared by immunoSEQ multiplex PCR; TCRdb keeps only in-frame clonotypes and omits some of them. The profile shows 450,000 to 600,000 clones, around 30% of them singletons. The V call is TRBV5-1, the J call TRBJ2-1, with 9 bases matching TRBD1. The TCR comes from a man aged 18 to 29 in good health. Sequencing was carried out using naive CD4+ T cells from blood. The CDR3 spells CASSPGDRDNEQFF. CDR3 coding DNA: TGCGCCAGCAGCCCGGGGGACAGGGACAATGAGCAGTTCTTC.